The 13 T cell receptor beta chains in this list originate from one sample, sequenced in a study of blood T cell repertoires in COVID-19. Method: immunoSEQ multiplex PCR; TCRdb's copy keeps in-frame clones and lacks some. Of about 200,000 clones in the sample, around four fifths were seen once. The specimen was peripheral blood. The receptors stem from a man in his 60s with COVID-19, enrolled during active disease.

This chain connects TRBV3-1 (or the pseudogene TRBV3-2) to TRBJ2-7, with 8 positions matching TRBD2. CDR3 length equals 15 residues. The V gene end was trimmed by 6 bases and the J gene end by 2 bases; junction bases not matched to a gene: 9. Germline CDR1 and CDR2: LGHDT and YNNKEL (reference sequence). This chain's CDR3 is CASSPTSGGPYEQYF. In nucleotides, the CDR3 is TGTGCCAGCAGTCCCACTAGCGGAGGTCCCTACGAGCAGTACTTC.

The chain is built from TRBV4-1 and TRBJ1-1; 9 nucleotides line up with TRBD1. The V gene end was trimmed by 2 bases and the J gene end by 4 bases; junction bases not matched to a gene: 5. The CDR3 spans 15 residues. Germline CDR1 MGHRA, CDR2 YSYEKL. CDR3 protein: CASSQHSTGGTEAFF. The DNA for the CDR3 is TGCGCCAGCAGCCAACACTCGACAGGGGGCACTGAAGCTTTCTTT.

The chain has TRBV3-1 (or the pseudogene TRBV3-2) and TRBJ2-1; 9 bases match TRBD2. Germline values: CDR1 LGHDT, CDR2 YNNKEL (reference sequence). The CDR3 has 15 residues. V lost 1 base, J lost 6 bases, and 4 bases stayed unmatched. In DNA form, the CDR3 reads TGTGCCAGCAGCCAAGGCGGGAGGGTGGGCAATGAGCAGTTCTTC. The encoded protein is CASSQGGRVGNEQFF.

The genes are TRBV11-2 and TRBJ1-6; 8 bases are shared with TRBD1. The CDR3 contains 13 residues. The germline CDR1 and CDR2 sequences are SGHAT and FQNNGV. Trimming at V came to 5 bases and at J to 10 bases, leaving 4 bases not matched to a gene. The CDR3 sequence: CASSPDRGSPLHF. The CDR3 DNA is TGTGCCAGCAGCCCTGACAGGGGCTCACCCCTCCACTTT.

This chain uses TRBV30 with TRBJ1-3; unclear D gene. Germline CDR1 reads GTSNPN; CDR2 reads SVGIG (reference sequence). The CDR3 extends over 13 amino acids. V gave up 0 bases and J gave up 7 bases, with 10 bases separating them. The DNA for the CDR3 is TGTGCCTGGAGTGTACCCCAGATTAACACCATATATTTT. Translating gives CAWSVPQINTIYF.

The chain employs TRBV2 and TRBJ2-7, with 10 bases lining up with TRBD1. This CDR3 has 15 amino acids. Germline V gene lookup returns CDR1 SNHLY and CDR2 FYNNEI. With 3 bases clipped from V and 6 bases from J, the junction kept 8 bases outside the gene matches. As DNA, the CDR3 is TGTGCCAGCAGTGAGCGGGACAGGGGTCTTCTCGAGCAGTACTTC. It codes for CASSERDRGLLEQYF.

The genes are TRBV10-2 and TRBJ1-5, with 8 nucleotides matching TRBD1. This CDR3 region has 15 residues. CDR1 and CDR2 (germline): WSHSY, SAAADI. The trim removed 6 bases at V and 0 bases at J, leaving 4 bases unmatched. DNA of the CDR3: TGCGCCAGCAGGGCGACAGGGGTTAGCAATCAGCCCCAGCATTTT. It encodes CASRATGVSNQPQHF.

The chain has TRBV6-4 and TRBJ2-2; 12 bases line up with TRBD2. CDR3 length: 15 residues. With V trimmed by 7 bases and J by 3 bases, 3 bases remained unmatched. The germline V gene encodes CDR1 MRHNA and CDR2 SNTAGT. The CDR3 loop is CASKRLAGDTGELFF. The CDR3 region has the DNA TGTGCCAGCAAACGACTAGCGGGAGACACCGGGGAGCTGTTTTTT.

The chain couples TRBV6-1 to TRBJ1-6; D might be TRBD1 (5 bases). CDR1 is MNHNS and CDR2 is SASEGT in the germline V gene. This CDR3 region has 14 residues. Trimming took 3 bases from V and 7 from J, leaving 10 bases between them. The CDR3 DNA reads as TGTGCCAGCAGTGAGCAGGGCCTAAATTCACCCCTCCACTTT. It codes for CASSEQGLNSPLHF.

This clone was found once. The V gene is TRBV18, the J gene TRBJ1-1, with D possibly matching TRBD1 (5 bases). The CDR3 length is 12 residues. In germline, CDR1 is KGHSH, CDR2 LQKENI. Trimming left V 4 bases short and J 5 bases short, with 8 bases between. CDR3 sequence: CASSRGGTEAFF. CDR3 sequence (DNA): TGTGCCAGCTCACGGGGGGGTACTGAAGCTTTCTTT.

The V and J genes are TRBV7-9 and TRBJ1-1; no reliable D call. CDR1 is SEHNR, CDR2 FQNEAQ, per germline (reference sequence). The CDR3 has 14 amino acids. The V gene lost 5 bases and the J gene lost 3 bases, with 13 bases spanning the gap. The CDR3 DNA reads TGTGCCAGCAGCCCCTACGTCAGGTACACTGAAGCTTTCTTT. Amino acid sequence: CASSPYVRYTEAFF.

The V and J genes are TRBV19 and TRBJ1-1; D perhaps matches TRBD1 (5 bases). The CDR3 runs to 14 residues. The V end was cut by 3 bases, the J end by 3 bases, with 11 bases between. CDR1 and CDR2 from the germline V gene are LNHDA and SQIVND (reference sequence). The CDR3 nucleotides are TGTGCCAGTAGTATTACAGGTGGAGACACTGAAGCTTTCTTT. This codes for CASSITGGDTEAFF.

This rearrangement joins TRBV5-4 to TRBJ1-4; the D is unclear. Per germline, CDR1 SGHNT and CDR2 YYREEE (reference sequence). Trimming left V 3 bases short and J 0 bases short, with 9 bases between. This CDR3 region has 15 residues. CDR3 in DNA: TGTGCCAGCAGCTCCAACAGAGCAACTAATGAAAAACTGTTTTTT. Translated: CASSSNRATNEKLFF.